The 10 T cell receptor beta chains reported below all come from one sample, sequenced in a study of radiotherapy plus CTLA-4 blockade in lung cancer. TCRdb keeps only in-frame clones here, not all; method: immunoSEQ multiplex PCR. The table has about 70,000 clones, roughly 76% seen once. The sample in question was peripheral blood, obtained from a patient treated with radiotherapy plus ipilimumab. The receptor source for this set is a human donor with non-small cell lung cancer whose response to radiotherapy plus ipilimumab could not be evaluated. Some clones in this sample may be carry-over from other donors' samples.

With respect to this clone: Other DNA sequences in this sample translate to the same CDR3. The rearrangement joins TRBV9 to TRBJ2-5, with a weak D call TRBD1 (5 bases). The germline CDR1 and CDR2 sequences are SGDLS and YYNGEE. The CDR3 loop spans 14 amino acids. Trimming left V 1 base short and J 1 base short, with 8 bases between. This CDR3 is CASSVQGIQETQYF. Here the CDR3 DNA reads TGTGCCAGCAGCGTACAGGGTATCCAAGAGACCCAGTACTTC.

The chain has TRBV19 and TRBJ1-2; unclear D gene. Trimming took off 1 base at V and 5 bases at J, with 14 bases between the two ends. This CDR3 has 15 residues. The germline V gene encodes CDR1 LNHDA and CDR2 SQIVND (reference sequence). The CDR3 DNA reads TGTGCCAGTAGTATAGCTGGTGGCCCACTATATGGCTACACCTTC. Its protein is CASSIAGGPLYGYTF. Full variable domain (outside the CDR3, taken from reference TRBV19 and TRBJ1-2): DGGITQSPKYLFRKEGQNVTLSCEQNLNHDAMYWYRQDPGQGLRLIYYSQIVNDFQKGDIAEGYSVSREKKESFPLTVTSAQKNPTAFYLCASSIAGGPLYGYTFGSGTRLTVV.

The J gene is TRBJ1-4, the V gene TRBV10-3; D gene unclear. V shed 0 bases and J shed 0 bases, with 14 bases lying between them. CDR1 is ENHRY and CDR2 is SYGVKD in the germline V gene. The CDR3 runs to 18 residues. This CDR3 reads CAISESYFQTATNEKLFF. The CDR3 coding sequence is TGTGCCATCAGTGAGTCGTACTTCCAGACTGCAACTAATGAAAAACTGTTTTTT.

The chain has TRBV5-1 and TRBJ2-3, with TRBD2 matching over 9 bases. The V segment lost 4 bases and the J segment 2 bases; nucleotides outside the gene matches: 5. CDR1 and CDR2 (germline): SGHRS, YFSETQ. The CDR3 contains 15 residues. The CDR3, as DNA: TGCGCCAGCAGCCAGACTAGCGGTTACACAGATACGCAGTATTTT. Protein: CASSQTSGYTDTQYF.

The V and J genes are TRBV4-1 and TRBJ1-2; possible D gene TRBD1, 5 bases. CDR1 and CDR2 from the germline V gene are MGHRA and YSYEKL. V was shortened by 0 bases and J by 3 bases, with 8 bases between the two germline ends. This CDR3 is 14 amino acids long. This chain's CDR3 is CASSQDPRDYGYTF. In DNA, the CDR3 is TGCGCCAGCAGCCAAGACCCCAGGGACTATGGCTACACCTTC.

This chain uses TRBV5-1 with TRBJ2-3; 7 bases agree with TRBD2. This CDR3 is 16 amino acids long. V was pared by 4 bases and J by 0 bases, with 8 bases of the junction left unmatched. Looked up from germline, CDR1 is SGHRS and CDR2 is YFSETQ. CDR3 sequence reads: CASSPGDYLSTDTQYF. CDR3 nucleotides: TGCGCCAGCAGCCCTGGGGACTACCTAAGCACAGATACGCAGTATTTT.

The chain links TRBV9 to TRBJ1-3, with D maybe TRBD1 (5 bases). Germline loops: CDR1 SGDLS, CDR2 YYNGEE. Trimming pared 6 bases from V and 0 bases from J, leaving 10 bases between. This CDR3 spans 14 amino acids. The CDR3 nucleotides read TGTGCCAGCAATCAGGGCCTCTCTGGAAACACCATATATTTT. This sequence encodes CASNQGLSGNTIYF.

The rearrangement uses TRBV6-5 and TRBJ2-7; 8 bases map to TRBD2. The CDR3 loop spans 15 amino acids. Germline loops: CDR1 MNHEY, CDR2 SVGAGI. The ends lost 4 bases at V and 4 bases at J; junction bases unmatched: 9. Written as DNA, the CDR3 is TGTGCCAGCAGTTTCGGGAGCGGGGGATCTTACGAGCAGTACTTC. This codes for CASSFGSGGSYEQYF.

The sample holds one count of this clone. This chain joins TRBV14 and TRBJ1-1; D ambiguous. Looked up from germline, CDR1 is SGHDN and CDR2 is FVKESK. V lost 0 bases and J lost 1, with 12 bases in between. The CDR3 is made up of 16 amino acids. The CDR3 nucleotides are TGTGCCAGCAGCCAAGAGCCCGTACCTAGGAACACTGAAGCTTTCTTT. It yields the protein CASSQEPVPRNTEAFF.

V gene TRBV5-6 combines with J gene TRBJ2-7, with D possibly being TRBD2 (5 bases). The germline CDR1 and CDR2 sequences are SGHDT and YYEEEE. The CDR3 spans 15 residues. V shed 0 bases and J shed 2 bases, with 12 bases lying between them. CDR3: CASSLAGGIPYEQYF. The CDR3 DNA sequence: TGTGCCAGCAGCTTGGCCGGAGGCATCCCCTACGAGCAGTACTTC.